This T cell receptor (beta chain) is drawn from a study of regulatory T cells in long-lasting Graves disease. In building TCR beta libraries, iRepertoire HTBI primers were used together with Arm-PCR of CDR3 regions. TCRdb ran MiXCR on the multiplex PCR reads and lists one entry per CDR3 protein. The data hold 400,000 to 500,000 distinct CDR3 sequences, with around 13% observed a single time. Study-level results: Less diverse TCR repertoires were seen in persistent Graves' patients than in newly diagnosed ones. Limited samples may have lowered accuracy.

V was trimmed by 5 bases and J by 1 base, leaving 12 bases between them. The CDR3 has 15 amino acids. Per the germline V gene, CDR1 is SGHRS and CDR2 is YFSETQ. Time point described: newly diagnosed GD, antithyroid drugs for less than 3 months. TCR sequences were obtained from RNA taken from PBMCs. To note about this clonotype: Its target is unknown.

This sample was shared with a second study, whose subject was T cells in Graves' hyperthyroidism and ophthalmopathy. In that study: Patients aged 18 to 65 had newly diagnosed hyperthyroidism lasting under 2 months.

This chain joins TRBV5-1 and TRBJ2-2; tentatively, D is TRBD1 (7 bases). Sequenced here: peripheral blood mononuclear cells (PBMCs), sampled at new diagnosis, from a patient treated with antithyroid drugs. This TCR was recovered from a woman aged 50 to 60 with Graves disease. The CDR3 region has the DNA TGCGCCAGCAGGGTCAGGGGGGAGAACACCGGGGAGCTGTTTTTT. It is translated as CASRVRGENTGELFF.